A selection of T cell receptor beta chains follows, all from one sample in a study of T cell repertoires in cytomegalovirus infection. MiXCR, applied by TCRdb to the reads, yields one record per CDR3 protein. There are some 450,000 distinct CDR3 sequences in the sample; approximately 31% occur only once, and approximately 13% lies in the top ten. Source material: PBMCs. Receptors originate from a human donor in good health (CMV status not recorded). Some clones in this sample may be carry-over from other donors' samples. Both conserved end residues are part of each CDR3. Each record gives: D gene, J gene, clone size, V gene, CDR3 DNA, CDR3 protein. A D gene is named only where the DNA matches it firmly. Some rows mark clone size as missing; the rest say once, few, many or name a class of expanded clone.

d_call: TRBD1; j_call: TRBJ2-1; clone_size: NA; v_call: TRBV14; cdr3_nt: TGTGCCAGCAGCCCGGGGACAGGGGGGACGAATGAGCAGTTCTTC; cdr3_aa: CASSPGTGGTNEQFF
d_call: NA; j_call: TRBJ2-7; clone_size: NA; v_call: TRBV6-5; cdr3_nt: TGTGCCAGCAGTTTAACAGACGTGGGCTACGAGCAGTACTTC; cdr3_aa: CASSLTDVGYEQYF
d_call: TRBD1; j_call: TRBJ1-5; clone_size: NA; v_call: TRBV7-8; cdr3_nt: TGTGCCAGCAGCTCCTCCGGGACAGGGTTAAGAAATAGCAATCAGCACCAGCATTTT; cdr3_aa: CASSSSGTGLRNSNQHQHF
d_call: TRBD2; j_call: TRBJ2-1; clone_size: NA; v_call: TRBV29-1; cdr3_nt: TGCAGCGTTGAAAGCCCCACTGCGGGGGGGGACTCCTACAATGAGCAGTTCTTC; cdr3_aa: CSVESPTAGGDSYNEQFF
d_call: NA; j_call: TRBJ1-1; clone_size: many; v_call: TRBV11-2; cdr3_nt: TGTGCCAGCAGTCAAGGATCAATGAACACTGAAGCTTTCTTT; cdr3_aa: CASSQGSMNTEAFF
d_call: NA; j_call: TRBJ2-7; clone_size: NA; v_call: TRBV7-2; cdr3_nt: TGTGCCAGCAGCCTCTCGCGTGGGGGCCGCGGCGAGCAGTACTTC; cdr3_aa: CASSLSRGGRGEQYF
d_call: TRBD1; j_call: TRBJ1-1; clone_size: NA; v_call: TRBV19; cdr3_nt: TGTGCCAGTATTACCGGGACAGGGGGCCGAGCTTTCTTT; cdr3_aa: CASITGTGGRAFF
d_call: TRBD2; j_call: TRBJ2-3; clone_size: NA; v_call: TRBV7-9; cdr3_nt: TGTGCCAGCAGTTCCGAAGCGGGGGGACTCACAGATACGCAGTATTTT; cdr3_aa: CASSSEAGGLTDTQYF
d_call: NA; j_call: TRBJ1-1; clone_size: many; v_call: TRBV7-3; cdr3_nt: TGTGCCAGCAGCTTAAGGGGACACACTGAAGCTTTCTTT; cdr3_aa: CASSLRGHTEAFF
d_call: NA; j_call: TRBJ2-1; clone_size: NA; v_call: TRBV20-1; cdr3_nt: TGCAGTGCCAATTCACACAGCTCCTACAATGAGCAGTTCTTC; cdr3_aa: CSANSHSSYNEQFF
d_call: TRBD1; j_call: TRBJ1-1; clone_size: NA; v_call: TRBV29-1; cdr3_nt: TGCAGCGTGGCGGGGACAGGGTCTCCCATGAACACTGAAGCTTTCTTT; cdr3_aa: CSVAGTGSPMNTEAFF
d_call: NA; j_call: TRBJ2-1; clone_size: few; v_call: TRBV6-1; cdr3_nt: TGTGCCAGCAGTACGACAGTGATGTACAATGAGCAGTTCTTC; cdr3_aa: CASSTTVMYNEQFF
d_call: NA; j_call: TRBJ2-1; clone_size: NA; v_call: TRBV5-4; cdr3_nt: TGTGCCAGCAGCTTGGACCACACCCACAATGAGCAGTTCTTC; cdr3_aa: CASSLDHTHNEQFF
d_call: NA; j_call: TRBJ2-1; clone_size: NA; v_call: TRBV27; cdr3_nt: TGTGCCAGCAGTTTAAGTAACCCCTACAATGAGCAGTTCTTC; cdr3_aa: CASSLSNPYNEQFF
d_call: NA; j_call: TRBJ1-2; clone_size: NA; v_call: TRBV20-1; cdr3_nt: TGCAGTGCCAGGAGTTATGGCTACACCTTC; cdr3_aa: CSARSYGYTF
d_call: NA; j_call: TRBJ1-6; clone_size: NA; v_call: TRBV12-3/TRBV12-4; cdr3_nt: TGTGCCAGCAGTTTTGAGGATCATAATTCACCCCTCCACTTT; cdr3_aa: CASSFEDHNSPLHF
d_call: TRBD1; j_call: TRBJ2-7; clone_size: many; v_call: TRBV7-6; cdr3_nt: TGTGCCAGCAGCTTGGGGACAGGCGTTCTACTGGAGCAGTACTTC; cdr3_aa: CASSLGTGVLLEQYF
d_call: NA; j_call: TRBJ2-3; clone_size: few; v_call: TRBV7-8; cdr3_nt: TGTGCCAGCAGCTTACCCAGGGCATTGACAGATACGCAGTATTTT; cdr3_aa: CASSLPRALTDTQYF
d_call: TRBD1; j_call: TRBJ1-2; clone_size: few; v_call: TRBV18; cdr3_nt: TGTGCCAGCTCACCACTCCAGGGGGCTAACTATGGCTACACCTTC; cdr3_aa: CASSPLQGANYGYTF
d_call: TRBD2; j_call: TRBJ2-3; clone_size: NA; v_call: TRBV18; cdr3_nt: TGTGCCAGCTCACCACCGGACAGCGGGGGGGCCGGTACGCAGTATTTT; cdr3_aa: CASSPPDSGGAGTQYF
d_call: NA; j_call: TRBJ2-3; clone_size: few; v_call: TRBV24-1; cdr3_nt: TGTGCCACCCTACACCTTGGCAGATACACAGATACGCAGTATTTT; cdr3_aa: CATLHLGRYTDTQYF
d_call: TRBD2; j_call: TRBJ2-1; clone_size: NA; v_call: TRBV28; cdr3_nt: TGTGCCAGCAGTCCTATAGGACTAGCGCGGAACTCCTACAATGAGCAGTTCTTC; cdr3_aa: CASSPIGLARNSYNEQFF
d_call: NA; j_call: TRBJ1-5; clone_size: NA; v_call: TRBV20-1; cdr3_nt: TGCAGTGCTAGAAGACACGGAAATCAGCCCCAGCATTTT; cdr3_aa: CSARRHGNQPQHF
d_call: TRBD2; j_call: TRBJ2-7; clone_size: NA; v_call: TRBV5-1; cdr3_nt: TGCGCCAGCAGAGTGGGCGGGAGCCACGAGCAGTACTTC; cdr3_aa: CASRVGGSHEQYF
d_call: TRBD1; j_call: TRBJ1-6; clone_size: few; v_call: TRBV7-3; cdr3_nt: TGTGCCAGCAGCCCTGGACAGGGTACTTCACCCCTCCACTTT; cdr3_aa: CASSPGQGTSPLHF
d_call: NA; j_call: TRBJ1-5; clone_size: NA; v_call: TRBV12-3/TRBV12-4; cdr3_nt: TGTGCCAGCAGTGACCGCTATGAGCCCCAGCATTTT; cdr3_aa: CASSDRYEPQHF
d_call: NA; j_call: TRBJ1-5; clone_size: many; v_call: TRBV7-2; cdr3_nt: TGTGCCAGCAGCCCCTCCAGGAACAGCAATCAGCCCCAGCATTTT; cdr3_aa: CASSPSRNSNQPQHF
d_call: NA; j_call: TRBJ1-2; clone_size: NA; v_call: TRBV6-1; cdr3_nt: TGTGCCAGCAGTGAGACAGCTGCTGGCTACACCTTC; cdr3_aa: CASSETAAGYTF
d_call: NA; j_call: TRBJ1-1; clone_size: few; v_call: TRBV6-2/TRBV6-3; cdr3_nt: TGTGCCAGCAGTTACTCGTCGGACTTGAACACTGAAGCTTTCTTT; cdr3_aa: CASSYSSDLNTEAFF
d_call: NA; j_call: TRBJ2-7; clone_size: many; v_call: TRBV7-8; cdr3_nt: TGTGCCAGCAGCTCGGGAATTCTAGGGTTCTACGAGCAGTACTTC; cdr3_aa: CASSSGILGFYEQYF
d_call: NA; j_call: TRBJ2-3; clone_size: few; v_call: TRBV20-1; cdr3_nt: TGCAGTGCCCCACCAGCGTCAAGCACAGATACGCAGTATTTT; cdr3_aa: CSAPPASSTDTQYF
d_call: TRBD1; j_call: TRBJ2-7; clone_size: few; v_call: TRBV27; cdr3_nt: TGTGCCAGCAGGACGAACCGGGACAGGGTTTCCTACGAGCAGTACTTC; cdr3_aa: CASRTNRDRVSYEQYF
d_call: NA; j_call: TRBJ2-2; clone_size: NA; v_call: TRBV28; cdr3_nt: TGTGCCAGCAGAAATGATCCTGCGAACACCGGGGAGCTGTTTTTT; cdr3_aa: CASRNDPANTGELFF
d_call: NA; j_call: TRBJ1-4; clone_size: many; v_call: TRBV10-3; cdr3_nt: TGTGCCCCCAGGATGGGGGGCGCAGGTGAAAAACTGTTTTTT; cdr3_aa: CAPRMGGAGEKLFF
d_call: NA; j_call: TRBJ2-2; clone_size: few; v_call: TRBV19; cdr3_nt: TGTGCCAGTAGTATGGGAAGGGGGGACCACACCGGGGAGCTGTTTTTT; cdr3_aa: CASSMGRGDHTGELFF
d_call: TRBD1; j_call: TRBJ2-7; clone_size: few; v_call: TRBV5-5; cdr3_nt: TGTGCCAGCAGCCCACTACCGGGACAGACCTACGAGCAGTACTTC; cdr3_aa: CASSPLPGQTYEQYF
d_call: NA; j_call: TRBJ1-3; clone_size: NA; v_call: TRBV29-1; cdr3_nt: TGCAGCGTTGGCCTCGGACAGCAAGGAAACACCATATATTTT; cdr3_aa: CSVGLGQQGNTIYF
d_call: NA; j_call: TRBJ2-7; clone_size: NA; v_call: TRBV11-2; cdr3_nt: TGTGCCAGCAGCTTAGCATGGGGGCGTCGCTCCTACGAGCAGTACTTC; cdr3_aa: CASSLAWGRRSYEQYF
d_call: TRBD1; j_call: TRBJ1-5; clone_size: many; v_call: TRBV7-2; cdr3_nt: TGTGCCAGCAGCTTCACAGGGGCGGGCCAGCCCCAGCATTTT; cdr3_aa: CASSFTGAGQPQHF
d_call: NA; j_call: TRBJ1-2; clone_size: few; v_call: TRBV6-6; cdr3_nt: TGTGCCAGCAGCCCAGGGACCGGGGACGACTATGGCTACACCTTC; cdr3_aa: CASSPGTGDDYGYTF